This T cell receptor (beta chain) emerged from a study of T cell responses to AZD1222 COVID-19 vaccine. Here immunoSEQ multiplex PCR was the method, and the copy in TCRdb shows in-frame clones only, minus some. This sample has under 200,000 clones; roughly 93% occur once, and the top ten carry roughly 0.99%. Study-wide results and caveats: The study sampled repertoires only after the peak T cell response. Clonal diversity was possibly underestimated; the donors were predominantly white British and more often female.

As for this clone: What it binds is not known.

Here the sequenced sample was peripheral blood, taken on day 0 of AZD1222 vaccination. This TCR derives from an adult in good health.

CDR3 in amino acids: CASSKDKSGTSQGNEQFF. CDR3 DNA sequence: TGTGCCAGCAGCAAAGATAAATCGGGGACTAGTCAAGGCAATGAGCAGTTCTTC. V usage is TRBV21-1 and J usage is TRBJ2-1; the tabulated D call, TRBD2, remains unverified against the DNA. TRBV21-1 is flagged as a pseudogene. The CDR3 totals 18 residues.